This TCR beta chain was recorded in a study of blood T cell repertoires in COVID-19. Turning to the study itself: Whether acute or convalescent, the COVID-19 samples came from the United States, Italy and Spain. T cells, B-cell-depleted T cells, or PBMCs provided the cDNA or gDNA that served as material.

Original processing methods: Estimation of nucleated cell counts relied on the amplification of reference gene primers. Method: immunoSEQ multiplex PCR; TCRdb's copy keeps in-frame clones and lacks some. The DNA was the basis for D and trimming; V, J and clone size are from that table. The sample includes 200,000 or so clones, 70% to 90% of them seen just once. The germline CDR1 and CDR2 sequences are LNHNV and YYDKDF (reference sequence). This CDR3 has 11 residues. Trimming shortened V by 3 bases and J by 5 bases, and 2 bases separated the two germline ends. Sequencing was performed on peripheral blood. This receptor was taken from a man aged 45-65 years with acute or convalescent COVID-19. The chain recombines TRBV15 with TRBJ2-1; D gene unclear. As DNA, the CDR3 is TGTGCCACCAGCAGCGACAATGAGCAGTTCTTC. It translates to CATSSDNEQFF.